The 10 T cell receptor beta chains listed next were all sequenced from one sample in a study of OX40 agonist ivuxolimab in advanced cancers. TCRdb's copy holds only in-frame clones and misses some; the assay was immunoSEQ multiplex PCR. This table holds about 64,000 clones, 80% to 90% found once. The sequencing used CD4+ or CD8+ T cells sorted from blood, collected in a trial of the OX40 agonist ivuxolimab. The receptors derive from an adult with an advanced solid tumor such as melanoma, head and neck, liver or kidney cancer.

This sequence joins TRBV4-1 and TRBJ2-1, with TRBD2 matching over 9 bases. The CDR3 is made up of 16 amino acids. Looked up from germline, CDR1 is MGHRA and CDR2 is YSYEKL. J gave up 7 bases and V 0 bases, and 7 bases lay outside the gene matches. CDR3 loop: CASSQDLTSGWNEQFF. The CDR3 DNA follows: TGCGCCAGCAGCCAAGATCTAACTAGCGGGTGGAATGAGCAGTTCTTC.

The V and J genes are TRBV5-1 and TRBJ2-3; TRBD2 matches at 9 bases. V was clipped by 3 bases and J by 2 bases; unmatched bases: 4. Per the germline V gene, CDR1 is SGHRS and CDR2 is YFSETQ. The length of the CDR3 is 15 residues. The CDR3 loop is CASSSTSGYTDTQYF. The CDR3 DNA is TGCGCCAGCAGCTCGACTAGCGGCTACACAGATACGCAGTATTTT.

V usage is TRBV5-1 and J usage is TRBJ2-7, with TRBD2 matching over 8 bases. The ends lost 4 bases at V and 0 bases at J; junction bases unmatched: 9. There are 16 residues in the CDR3. From germline, CDR1 is SGHRS and CDR2 YFSETQ. CDR3 amino acids: CASSRVPREASYEQYF. DNA for the CDR3: TGCGCCAGCAGCCGTGTCCCGCGGGAGGCCTCCTACGAGCAGTACTTC.

The rearrangement joins TRBV11-2 to TRBJ2-7; D might be TRBD1 (5 bases). The V and J ends lost 5 bases and 7 bases respectively, with 18 bases between them. This CDR3 region has 14 residues. CDR1 and CDR2 from the germline V gene are SGHAT and FQNNGV. Here the CDR3 DNA reads TGTGCCAGCAGCCAGGACAACCTTCCACTGGAGCAGTACTTC. Amino acid sequence: CASSQDNLPLEQYF.

This clone was seen a few times. This chain links TRBV9 with TRBJ1-1, with TRBD1 as a possible D gene (5 bases). CDR1 SGDLS and CDR2 YYNGEE come from the germline V gene. The CDR3 has 15 amino acids. With 0 bases removed from V and 0 bases from J, the gap between germline ends came to 9 bases. The CDR3 DNA reads TGTGCCAGCAGCGTAGGGTGGGGGTTGAACACTGAAGCTTTCTTT. This sequence encodes CASSVGWGLNTEAFF.

The sample holds one count of this clone. The chain links TRBV19 to TRBJ2-2; D gene unclear. Germline-derived CDR1 and CDR2 are LNHDA and SQIVND (reference sequence). The V end was cut by 7 bases, the J end by 4 bases, with 13 bases between. The CDR3 runs 14 residues. DNA for the CDR3: TGTGCCAGTACCGAGGTAGAGGTCACCGGGGAGCTGTTTTTT. As protein: CASTEVEVTGELFF.

V and J are TRBV7-3 and TRBJ1-1, with D perhaps TRBD1 (6 bases). Germline V gene sequence: CDR1 SGHTA, CDR2 FQGTGA. The length of the CDR3 is 17 residues. Trimming took off 0 bases at V and 1 base at J, with 15 bases between the two ends. In nucleotides, the CDR3 is TGTGCCAGCAGCTTAACGCACCCGGACAGACCGAACACTGAAGCTTTCTTT. Translation gives CASSLTHPDRPNTEAFF.

The chain combines TRBV19 with TRBJ2-2; TRBD2 matches 10 bases. CDR3 size: 15 residues. Per the germline V gene, CDR1 is LNHDA and CDR2 is SQIVND (reference sequence). The junction had 6 bases not matched to a gene; V was cut back by 7 bases and J by 4 bases. CDR3 DNA: TGTGCCAGTAATCAAGCGGGAGGGCGCACCGGGGAGCTGTTTTTT. It specifies CASNQAGGRTGELFF.

The chain is built from TRBV5-5 and TRBJ1-1; 8 nucleotides line up with TRBD1. Germline CDR1 is SGHKS and CDR2 is YYEKEE (reference sequence). Trimming at V came to 4 bases and at J to 3 bases, leaving 11 bases not matched to a gene. The CDR3 extends over 16 amino acids. The CDR3 protein is CASSTTGGIVDTEAFF. CDR3 nucleotides: TGTGCCAGCAGCACCACAGGGGGAATCGTGGACACTGAAGCTTTCTTT.

The gene calls are TRBV9 and TRBJ2-2, with 11 bases identical to TRBD2. Per germline, CDR1 SGDLS and CDR2 YYNGEE. The CDR3 has 15 residues. The V segment lost 3 bases and the J segment 6 bases; nucleotides outside the gene matches: 4. CDR3 in DNA: TGTGCCAGCAGCGACCTAGCGGGAGGTTCCGGGGAGCTGTTTTTT. Protein: CASSDLAGGSGELFF.